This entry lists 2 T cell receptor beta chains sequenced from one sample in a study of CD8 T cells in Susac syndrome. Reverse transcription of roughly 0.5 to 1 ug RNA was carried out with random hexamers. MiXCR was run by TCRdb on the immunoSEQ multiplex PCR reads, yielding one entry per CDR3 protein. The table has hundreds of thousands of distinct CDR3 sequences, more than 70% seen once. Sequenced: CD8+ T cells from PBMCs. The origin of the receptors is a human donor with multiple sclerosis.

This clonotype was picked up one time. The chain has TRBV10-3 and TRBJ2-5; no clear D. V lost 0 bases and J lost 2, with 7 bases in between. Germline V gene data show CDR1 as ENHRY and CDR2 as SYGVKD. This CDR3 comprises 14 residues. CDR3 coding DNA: TGTGCCATCAGTGAGTCGACTGCTCAAGAGACCCAGTACTTC. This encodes CAISESTAQETQYF.

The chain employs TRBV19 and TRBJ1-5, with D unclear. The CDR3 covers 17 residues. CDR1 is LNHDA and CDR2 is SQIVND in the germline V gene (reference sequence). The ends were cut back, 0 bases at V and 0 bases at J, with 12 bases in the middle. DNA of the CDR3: TGTGCCAGTAGTATAGAAGGAACAGTGTATAGCAATCAGCCCCAGCATTTT. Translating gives CASSIEGTVYSNQPQHF.